Listed below are T cell receptor beta chains from one sample, sequenced in a study of blood T cells in healthy people across ages. From the 5' RACE reads, TCRdb called clonotypes with MiXCR, one entry per CDR3 protein. The sample shows around 1.7 million distinct CDR3 sequences, about 30% of them seen only once. Sequencing was done on a sample of blood. The source is a woman between 25 and 40 years old in good health. Both conserved end residues are trimmed from each CDR3. Each record gives: V gene, J gene, CDR3 length, CDR3 protein.

V gene: TRBV20-1; J gene: TRBJ2-1; CDR3 length: 10; CDR3 protein: SASGPNNEQF
V gene: TRBV7-3; J gene: TRBJ2-3; CDR3 length: 13; CDR3 protein: ASSPVGGMGDTQY
V gene: TRBV6-1; J gene: TRBJ2-1; CDR3 length: 16; CDR3 protein: ASSERQGSFSSYNEQF
V gene: TRBV12-3/TRBV12-4; J gene: TRBJ2-1; CDR3 length: 12; CDR3 protein: ASSPRDTIDEQF
V gene: TRBV12-3/TRBV12-4; J gene: TRBJ2-1; CDR3 length: 13; CDR3 protein: ASSLILSGTNEQF
V gene: TRBV7-9; J gene: TRBJ2-6; CDR3 length: 17; CDR3 protein: ASSSFTGQGHSGANVLT
V gene: TRBV7-9; J gene: TRBJ2-1; CDR3 length: 9; CDR3 protein: ASSPQVEQF
V gene: TRBV7-2; J gene: TRBJ2-2; CDR3 length: 13; CDR3 protein: ASTPTSGAGGELF
V gene: TRBV28; J gene: TRBJ1-5; CDR3 length: 16; CDR3 protein: ASSSWLGTGSRSSPQH
V gene: TRBV28; J gene: TRBJ1-4; CDR3 length: 12; CDR3 protein: ASILTGGSGKLF
V gene: TRBV7-2; J gene: .; CDR3 length: 12; CDR3 protein: ASSLGLAQETQF
V gene: TRBV5-1; J gene: TRBJ2-7; CDR3 length: 12; CDR3 protein: ASSDGTAFYEQY
V gene: TRBV7-2; J gene: TRBJ1-2; CDR3 length: 10; CDR3 protein: ASSETGGGYT
V gene: TRBV2; J gene: TRBJ1-2; CDR3 length: 12; CDR3 protein: ATGDGVLNYGYT
V gene: TRBV6-1; J gene: TRBJ1-2; CDR3 length: 11; CDR3 protein: ASSEATNWGYT
V gene: TRBV7-9; J gene: TRBJ2-2; CDR3 length: 14; CDR3 protein: ASSVPGQENTGELF
V gene: TRBV4-3; J gene: TRBJ2-7; CDR3 length: 12; CDR3 protein: ASSRDSLSYEQY
V gene: TRBV12-3/TRBV12-4; J gene: TRBJ2-3; CDR3 length: 16; CDR3 protein: ASSLVRVQPPSTDAQY
V gene: TRBV18; J gene: TRBJ2-7; CDR3 length: 13; CDR3 protein: ASSPQGRGTYEQY
V gene: TRBV12-3/TRBV12-4; J gene: TRBJ1-5; CDR3 length: 14; CDR3 protein: ASSSQGGRSNQPQH
V gene: TRBV6-5; J gene: TRBJ1-2; CDR3 length: 12; CDR3 protein: ASRIRDRGNGYT
V gene: TRBV5-1; J gene: TRBJ2-5; CDR3 length: 14; CDR3 protein: ASSYQFSGAQETQY
V gene: TRBV18; J gene: TRBJ1-3; CDR3 length: 12; CDR3 protein: ASSPQGSGNTIY
V gene: TRBV4-1; J gene: TRBJ1-4; CDR3 length: 14; CDR3 protein: ASSQGTSSRVEKLF
V gene: TRBV7-9; J gene: TRBJ1-4; CDR3 length: 10; CDR3 protein: ASSLWLEKLF
V gene: TRBV9; J gene: TRBJ2-7; CDR3 length: 12; CDR3 protein: ASSARQGPYEQY
V gene: TRBV5-1; J gene: TRBJ1-1; CDR3 length: 13; CDR3 protein: ASSPRPGVSTEAF
V gene: TRBV9; J gene: TRBJ1-2; CDR3 length: 11; CDR3 protein: ASSVRETFGHT
V gene: TRBV7-2; J gene: TRBJ2-7; CDR3 length: 11; CDR3 protein: ASSLTRRNEQY
V gene: TRBV12-3/TRBV12-4; J gene: TRBJ1-1; CDR3 length: 10; CDR3 protein: ASSFPGSEAF
V gene: TRBV27; J gene: TRBJ1-4; CDR3 length: 14; CDR3 protein: ASRPTGISTNEKLF
V gene: TRBV20-1; J gene: TRBJ1-3; CDR3 length: 12; CDR3 protein: SAAGTDSGNTIY
V gene: TRBV11-2; J gene: TRBJ2-1; CDR3 length: 12; CDR3 protein: ASTLEGGYSEQF
V gene: TRBV9; J gene: TRBJ1-1; CDR3 length: 13; CDR3 protein: ASSAQIGQNTEAF
V gene: TRBV20-1; J gene: TRBJ2-3; CDR3 length: 12; CDR3 protein: SARDKWSLGTQY
V gene: TRBV10-2; J gene: TRBJ1-5; CDR3 length: 11; CDR3 protein: ASSGGEAQPQH
V gene: TRBV7-7; J gene: TRBJ2-7; CDR3 length: 13; CDR3 protein: ASSLGPGTGYEQY
V gene: TRBV7-2; J gene: TRBJ2-5; CDR3 length: 13; CDR3 protein: ASSRMTGGGETQY
V gene: TRBV20-1; J gene: TRBJ2-3; CDR3 length: 14; CDR3 protein: SADRAGSGRGDTQY
V gene: TRBV2; J gene: TRBJ2-5; CDR3 length: 12; CDR3 protein: ASRRLAAQETQY
V gene: TRBV20-1; J gene: TRBJ2-4; CDR3 length: 13; CDR3 protein: SARGQGEAKNIQY
V gene: TRBV6-5; J gene: TRBJ1-6; CDR3 length: 12; CDR3 protein: ANSRQGLDSPLH
V gene: TRBV29-1; J gene: TRBJ1-1; CDR3 length: 9; CDR3 protein: SVERGPGAF